This T cell receptor (beta chain) was obtained from a study of cytomegalovirus exposure and HLA in healthy donors (TCRdb year 2017). For the study in its entirety: An earlier analysis of some 500 of the donors reported 250 to 350 Gb of sequence data and some 120 million unique TCR beta sequences from about 179 million T cells. To predict cytomegalovirus infection status, the study brought together high-throughput TCR immunosequencing, statistical association of individual TCRs with disease status, and machine learning. In a later analysis, previously published TCR beta repertoires from 600 to 850 donors were re-analyzed and high-resolution HLA genotyping was added so that TCR occurrence patterns could be studied. Donor age, sex, ethnicity and CMV serostatus were collected together with the repertoire data. Approximately 310 gigabases of sequencing data and tens of millions of unique TCR sequences were included in an early release covering about 700 HLA-typed donors. The aim of the study was to test whether cataloging public T cell receptors could identify signatures of past pathogen exposure. The number of typed donors differed by locus: about 620-630 for A, B, C, DRB1 and DQB1; 522 for DQA1; 606 for DPA1; and some 430 for DPB1. All discovery cohort repertoires had been generated using a single sequencing platform. Class I and class II HLA loci were covered by the typing at four-digit resolution. Along with the roughly 610-subject first cohort, a separate validation cohort of over a hundred different subjects was used. The genetic ancestry cluster associated with self-reported Caucasian donors included 70% to 85% of the roughly 410 genotyped donors. The study profiled the T cell repertoires of 666 subjects by immunosequencing and related them to cytomegalovirus serostatus. Among roughly 400 genotyped donors of the cohort, an average of roughly 230,000 unique TCR beta nucleotide sequences was sequenced per donor, of which 15% to 20% were non-productive. An earlier analysis of 450 to 750 of the donors used high-throughput TCR beta sequencing to judge whether each TCR beta V gene segment behaved as functional or pseudogenic. In the later analysis, no new phenotypic data were used to find candidate immune exposures; instead, reliance was placed on TCR beta sequences and their occurrence across donors. In a later genetic analysis, genome-wide SNP genotypes for about 60% of the 666 donors were used, and that subset was treated as a discovery cohort. Because of strong linkage in the cohort, roughly 5 DR-DQ haplotypes were treated as single units for association and clustering. Paper-wide results and their limitations: A further reported finding was that TCR beta sequences accurately predicted the HLA-A and HLA-B alleles for most subjects in the first cohort. Cytomegalovirus status was reported to be diagnosed by the classifier with high specificity and sensitivity in both the original and validation cohorts. Most CMV-associated TCR beta chains appeared to be HLA-restricted in a later analysis, and the HLA associations seemed to be driven largely by CMV exposure. A later genetic analysis reported fewer N-insertions in productive TCRs among donors in an Asian-associated ancestry cluster than the approximately 670-donor mean. In an earlier analysis of 500 to 650 of the donors, most TCR beta V segments appeared in productive rearrangements about 87% or about 30% of the time, broadly matching IMGT annotations. In vitro tests confirmed that a few of the cytomegalovirus-associated TCR beta chains recognize cytomegalovirus antigens. Correlated functional status among segregating V segments might reflect linkage disequilibrium, but an unknown experimental factor could not be ruled out. Sequencing depth was assumed to be roughly uniform across donors in the presence/absence analyses, though that assumption may not hold. The earlier analysis of around 600 of the donors excluded around 17 rarely observed V segments, including chromosome 9 orphons, because counts were too low. A group of highly shared sequence variants was considered likely to be a technical artifact of the sequencing pipeline. This cohort had only TCR beta chains sequenced, and the lack of alpha or paired-chain data limited which features could be detected. A total of fewer than 200 TCR beta chains were listed by the study as associated with cytomegalovirus. A later analysis found that TCR association rates varied across HLA loci, with DRB1 alleles showing the most associated TCRs and HLA-C alleles the fewest. Some IMGT-functional V segments, including TRBV6-2 and TRBV6-3, could not be told apart with the 87-base-pair reads, so those segments were excluded. A later analysis associated approximately 17,000 TCR beta sequences with specific HLA alleles at a false discovery rate of 0.05. Compared with equally common non-associated chains, HLA-associated TCR beta chains in a later analysis were more clonally expanded and had lower generation probabilities. Immune exposure information for the cohort was limited to CMV serostatus. Because HLA typing was missing for some donors at each locus, association tests included only the typed subset. A later genetic analysis associated a missense DCLRE1C variant with V-gene and J-gene trimming of TCR beta chains, and an independent cohort replicated the association. The authors suggested that the approach could potentially be generalized to other disease states and immunological phenotypes. According to a later analysis, parvovirus B19, influenza, CMV and Epstein-Barr virus appeared linked to several top co-occurrence clusters. Most TCR sequences were observed very rarely across donors, whereas some public TCRs were present in many individuals. When HLA alleles, especially DR and DQ, strongly co-occurred, TCR associations were difficult to assign to individual alleles.

In total, 600 or so healthy bone marrow donors made up the cohort. At the time of sampling, every cohort member was nominally healthy, though immune exposures that went unrecorded were likely present. The donor was CMV seropositive and was included in the group of 250 to 300 seropositive cohort members. A peripheral blood sample was collected from each donor, and TCR beta sequencing was performed on peripheral blood mononuclear cells. Genomic DNA extraction from the blood cell samples was performed with the Qiagen DNeasy Blood Extraction Kit. About this clone: There is no known antigen for this receptor.

For CDR1 and CDR2, the germline V gene (reference sequence) lists LNHNV and YYDKDF. V has 0 bases trimmed and J has 2 bases trimmed; junction bases matching no gene number 11. The CDR3 spans 18 residues, from the cysteine through the phenylalanine. Of the read, only the CDR3 DNA is kept; its 54 bases are in frame from base 1. Library method: the immunoSEQ multiplex PCR assay. A mixture of 60 forward primers for TCR Vbeta segments and 13 reverse primers for TCR Jbeta segments was used in the multiplex PCR. The CDR3 region of rearranged TCR beta genes was amplified from genomic DNA with a multiplex PCR assay. The Illumina HiSeq System was used to sequence the amplified TCR beta libraries as 87-base-pair reads. In the original analysis: A later analysis tallied 75 million to 85 million unique TCR beta chains across the 640 or so repertoires, and about 12 million of those chains were shared by two or more donors. Raw reads were error-corrected and collapsed into unique sequences by a nearest-neighbor algorithm in which closely related sequences were merged to remove PCR and sequencing errors. To assign V, D and J gene segments, CDR3 sequences were aligned to IMGT reference sequences. Each retained sequence needed at least a six-nucleotide match to both a V gene segment and a J gene segment. A rearrangement counted as productive if the CDR3 had no stop codons and remained in frame with V and J, and every other rearrangement counted as non-productive. Following IMGT convention, CDR3 was defined as the stretch from the second conserved V-encoded cysteine to the conserved J-encoded phenylalanine. The earlier analysis of 550 to 650 of the donors excluded any sequence lacking an unambiguous match to a single V gene segment. In an earlier analysis of some 590 of the donors, a V segment was called functional when productive rearrangements were above 56.7%, and segregating when the standard deviation between donors exceeded 5%. A statistical classification framework was built to diagnose cytomegalovirus status from the catalog of TCR beta chain sequences. In a later analysis, V and J genes were assigned by comparing TCR nucleotide sequences against IMGT/GENE-DB human TR gene sequences. A later analysis assigned CDR3 sequences and most-parsimonious VDJ recombination scenarios with the TCRdist pipeline. In a later analysis, every TCR beta chain was defined by the combination of its CDR3 amino acid sequence and its V-gene family, and reads without a unique V-gene family were dropped. A later analysis removed nearly 600 highly shared, low-generation-probability nucleotide sequences to deal with suspected cross-contamination and a sequencing artifact. In a later analysis, a clonal expansion index was calculated for each public chain from normalized within-repertoire ranks of inferred template counts. Generation probabilities in a later analysis came from a VDJ recombination model fitted to out-of-frame rearrangements, and those results were checked against IGoR. In a later analysis, TCR-TCR, TCR-HLA and TCR-CMV co-occurrence was scored with hypergeometric tests, and a repertoire-size bias correction was applied to TCR pairs. To estimate false discovery rates, a later analysis permuted the HLA or CMV assignments 20 times. In a later analysis, co-occurring TCRs were grouped using DBSCAN, with TCRdist sequence similarity added in when clustering inside HLA-allele-positive subsets. For co-occurrence clustering, repertoires with fewer than 30,000 or more than 120,000 public chains were excluded, along with roughly 5 repertoires with anomalous nucleotide sharing. Entries here come from immuneACCESS through TCRdb and include only in-frame sequences with V and J called. Some clones fail to appear in such tables; in the studies checked, an unresolved V gene covers under half of the shortfall, and the cause of the remainder is unknown. V, J and clone size were drawn from that table, and D and trimming were deduced from the DNA. The table for this sample shows approximately 80,000 clones. The ten biggest clones cover 3% to 4.5% of the sample.

The rearranged chain carries TRBV15 and TRBJ2-7; 9 central bases correspond to TRBD2. Sequencing was done on a sample of PBMCs. This receptor was identified in a young man in good health and CMV-seropositive. The DNA sequence is given as TGTGCCACCAGCAGAGATGGAACTTTAGCGGGAGAGGCCTACGAGCAGTACTTC. Its protein is CATSRDGTLAGEAYEQYF.